What follows are 18 T cell receptor beta chains derived from one specimen sequenced in a study of blood T cell repertoires in COVID-19. Assay used: immunoSEQ multiplex PCR; TCRdb lists only in-frame clones, some missing. This table has hundreds of thousands of clones, roughly nine tenths appearing once. The specimen was PBMCs or T cells enriched from blood (not recorded which). Every receptor here comes from a woman aged 50 to 60 in a cohort exposed to, infected with or recovered from COVID-19 (not recorded which).

The chain is built from TRBV6-1 and TRBJ1-1; tentatively, D is TRBD1 (6 bases). Germline CDR1 is MNHNS and CDR2 is SASEGT. V was clipped by 2 bases and J by 8 bases, with 9 bases between them. The CDR3 length is 12 residues. CDR3 protein: CASSEWTEEAFF. CDR3 nucleotides: TGTGCCAGCAGTGAATGGACAGAGGAAGCTTTCTTT.

In DNA form, the CDR3 reads TGTGCCAGCAGCCATCGGACAGGGGAATCCGAAAAACTGTTTTTT. This translates into CASSHRTGESEKLFF. The J gene is TRBJ1-4, the V gene TRBV14, with TRBD1 matching 9 bases. Germline loops: CDR1 SGHDN, CDR2 FVKESK. This CDR3 has 15 amino acids. V shed 3 bases, J shed 8 bases, and the junction held 7 bases outside the gene matches.

This clone appeared a single time. The V gene is TRBV7-9, the J gene TRBJ1-2; 9 positions agree with TRBD1. This CDR3 has 14 amino acids. The V gene end was trimmed by 3 bases and the J gene end by 8 bases; junction bases not matched to a gene: 7. Germline-derived CDR1 and CDR2 are SEHNR and FQNEAQ (reference sequence). CDR3 residues: CASSFLTGGDGYTF. DNA of the CDR3: TGTGCCAGCAGCTTTCTGACAGGGGGGGACGGCTACACCTTC. Together with reference TRBV7-9 and TRBJ1-2, the CDR3 gives the full variable domain: DTGVSQNPRHKITKRGQNVTFRCDPISEHNRLYWYRQTLGQGPEFLTYFQNEAQLEKSRLLSDRFSAERPKGSFSTLEIQRTEQGDSAMYLCASSFLTGGDGYTFGSGTRLTVV.

The count of this clone is one. This rearrangement joins TRBV4-2 to TRBJ1-2, with TRBD1 as a possible D gene (6 bases). Trimming cost V 3 bases and J 4 bases, with 15 bases left between them. The CDR3 covers 15 residues. Germline-derived CDR1 and CDR2 are LGHNA and YNFKEQ. CDR3 in DNA: TGTGCCAGCAGCCAGGAACAGGGTAACCTCTATGGCTACACCTTC. The encoded protein is CASSQEQGNLYGYTF.

V and J are TRBV5-6 and TRBJ1-2; D uncertain. Trimming removed 4 bases at V and 8 bases at J, with 15 bases between. Germline-derived CDR1 and CDR2 are SGHDT and YYEEEE. The length of the CDR3 is 13 residues. CDR3 sequence reads: CASSLIPGVGYTF. The CDR3 region has the DNA TGTGCCAGCAGCCTTATCCCTGGAGTGGGCTACACCTTC.

This clone was counted a single time. V and J are TRBV18 and TRBJ1-5; 7 nucleotides match TRBD1. Germline V CDR1 and CDR2: KGHSH, LQKENI. The CDR3 totals 15 residues. The J segment lost 1 base and the V segment lost 6 bases, leaving 6 bases of the junction unmatched. The CDR3 sequence is CASSRTGMSNQPQHF. The CDR3 nucleotides are TGTGCCAGCTCGCGGACAGGTATGAGCAATCAGCCCCAGCATTTT.

The chain carries TRBV7-2 and TRBJ2-3, with TRBD1 matching 8 bases. The germline gives CDR1 SGHTA, CDR2 FQGNSA. V shed 2 bases, J shed 1 base, and the junction held 5 bases outside the gene matches. This CDR3 has 16 amino acids. CDR3 loop: CASSLFRGLGTDTQYF. The CDR3 nucleotides are TGTGCCAGCAGCTTATTCAGGGGGCTGGGCACAGATACGCAGTATTTT.

The chain has TRBV7-2 and TRBJ1-2, with D maybe TRBD1 (5 bases). CDR1 is SGHTA, CDR2 FQGNSA, per germline. The CDR3 covers 15 residues. The V and J ends lost 1 base and 4 bases respectively, with 13 bases between them. For the CDR3, the DNA is TGTGCCAGCAGCTTAGATGTGCCCAGGGCCTATGGCTACACCTTC. Protein: CASSLDVPRAYGYTF.

The V call is TRBV10-3, the J call TRBJ1-1, with D unclear. CDR1 and CDR2 (germline): ENHRY, SYGVKD. The CDR3 contains 15 residues. The V end lost 4 bases, the J end lost 1 base, and 13 bases lay between the germline ends. The CDR3 loop is CAISARQTGNTEAFF. As DNA, the CDR3 is TGTGCCATCAGTGCCAGGCAGACCGGGAACACTGAAGCTTTCTTT.

The V call is TRBV5-8, the J call TRBJ2-3, with 11 positions matching TRBD1. V gave up 5 bases and J gave up 4 bases; unmatched junction bases: 3. Germline V gene lookup returns CDR1 SGHTS and CDR2 YDEGEE. This CDR3 contains 14 residues. As DNA, the CDR3 is TGTGCCAGCAGTTGGGGACAGGGGGCAGATACGCAGTATTTT. Translated: CASSWGQGADTQYF.

The chain combines TRBV5-1 with TRBJ1-3; TRBD1 might be the D (6 bases). Germline V lookup: CDR1 SGHRS, CDR2 YFSETQ. The CDR3 is 14 residues long. The V end lost 0 bases, the J end lost 6 bases, and 10 bases lay between the germline ends. The chain's CDR3 is CASSLDRVKNTIYF. CDR3 coding DNA: TGCGCCAGCAGCTTGGACAGGGTGAAAAACACCATATATTTT. Together with reference TRBV5-1 and TRBJ1-3, the CDR3 gives the full variable domain: KAGVTQTPRYLIKTRGQQVTLSCSPISGHRSVSWYQQTPGQGLQFLFEYFSETQRNKGNFPGRFSGRQFSNSRSEMNVSTLELGDSALYLCASSLDRVKNTIYFGEGSWLTVV.

A single count supports this clone. The chain couples TRBV19 to TRBJ1-1, with 8 bases that match TRBD1. The CDR3 extends over 15 amino acids. CDR1 and CDR2 from the germline V gene are LNHDA and SQIVND (reference sequence). With V trimmed by 5 bases and J by 0 bases, 5 bases remained unmatched. The CDR3 is CASSLRQGMNTEAFF. The CDR3 DNA follows: TGTGCCAGTAGTCTCAGACAGGGGATGAACACTGAAGCTTTCTTT. Full variable domain (remainder filled in from reference TRBV19 and TRBJ1-1): DGGITQSPKYLFRKEGQNVTLSCEQNLNHDAMYWYRQDPGQGLRLIYYSQIVNDFQKGDIAEGYSVSREKKESFPLTVTSAQKNPTAFYLCASSLRQGMNTEAFFGQGTRLTVV.

The J gene is TRBJ1-4, the V gene TRBV18; D is uncertain. The germline V gene encodes CDR1 KGHSH and CDR2 LQKENI. Between the trimmed V and J ends, which lost 2 bases and 8 bases, there was a span of 12 bases. This CDR3 spans 14 amino acids. DNA for the CDR3: TGTGCCAGCTCACCAAACACTCCGGGGGAAAAACTGTTTTTT. Encoded protein: CASSPNTPGEKLFF.

This chain connects TRBV2 to TRBJ2-1; 11 positions agree with TRBD1. This CDR3 region has 15 residues. CDR1 is SNHLY and CDR2 is FYNNEI in the germline V gene. V lost 6 bases to trimming and J lost 12 bases; unmatched junction nucleotides: 13. DNA of the CDR3: TGTGCCAGCAGCCGGACAGGGGGCGGCTACTTGGTGCAGTTCTTC. As protein: CASSRTGGGYLVQFF.

The chain links TRBV11-2 to TRBJ2-7; D might be TRBD1 (6 bases). The CDR3 sequence is 14 residues long. Germline CDR1 is SGHAT and CDR2 is FQNNGV. The germline V and J ends were trimmed by 5 bases and 7 bases, with 18 bases remaining between them. The chain's CDR3 is CASSADTGPWEQYF. The CDR3 DNA sequence: TGTGCCAGCAGCGCAGATACAGGGCCTTGGGAGCAGTACTTC. Full variable domain (remainder filled in from reference TRBV11-2 and TRBJ2-7): EAGVAQSPRYKIIEKRQSVAFWCNPISGHATLYWYQQILGQGPKLLIQFQNNGVVDDSQLPKDRFSAERLKGVDSTLKIQPAKLEDSAVYLCASSADTGPWEQYFGPGTRLTVT.

This chain connects TRBV3-1 (or the pseudogene TRBV3-2) to TRBJ2-1; weak D call: TRBD1 (6 bases). Trimming shortened V by 4 bases and J by 16 bases, and 17 bases separated the two germline ends. Per the germline V gene, CDR1 is LGHDT and CDR2 is YNNKEL (reference sequence). There are 12 residues in the CDR3. CDR3 nucleotides: TGTGCCAGCAGCCTAAAACCGGGACACAACTTCTTC. It translates to CASSLKPGHNFF.

The chain is built from TRBV5-6 and TRBJ1-4, with a tentative D call TRBD1 (5 bases). Trimming removed 4 bases at V and 0 bases at J, with 16 bases between. Per the germline V gene, CDR1 is SGHDT and CDR2 is YYEEEE. This CDR3 region has 17 residues. The chain's CDR3 is CASSSGTLPPTNEKLFF. Here the CDR3 DNA reads TGTGCCAGCAGCAGCGGGACCCTCCCCCCAACTAATGAAAAACTGTTTTTT. Full variable domain (remainder filled in from reference TRBV5-6 and TRBJ1-4): DAGVTQSPTHLIKTRGQQVTLRCSPKSGHDTVSWYQQALGQGPQFIFQYYEEEERQRGNFPDRFSGHQFPNYSSELNVNALLLGDSALYLCASSSGTLPPTNEKLFFGSGTQLSVL.

This CDR3 reads CASSLMGGRSGGLRADTQYF. Here the CDR3 DNA reads TGTGCCAGCAGCTTAATGGGAGGGCGGAGCGGGGGGCTTAGGGCAGATACGCAGTATTTT. This chain uses TRBV7-3 with TRBJ2-3; 9 positions match TRBD2. Germline trimming cut 1 base from V and 4 bases from J; bases unmatched to any gene: 18. Looked up from germline, CDR1 is SGHTA and CDR2 is FQGTGA. CDR3 length: 20 amino acids.